The entry below gives a single TCR delta chain sequence along with its context. TCRdb re-called the reads through CATT. The sample has 9,500 to 13,000 delta-chain clones, approximately 9% seen once. The sample is drawn from a study of gamma-delta chains in newborns, infants, children. Study background: Innate gammadelta T cells reportedly expand polyclonally right after birth, driven by microbial exposure, per the title.

The V gene lost 4 bases and the J gene lost 9 bases, with 23 bases spanning the gap. Germline CDR1 GEAIGNYY, CDR2 EKD. This CDR3 spans 15 amino acids. This receptor was identified in a child who was a newborn, infant or young child, either healthy, febrile or measles-vaccinated (not recorded which). The rearrangement uses TRDV2 and TRDJ1; possible D gene TRDD3, 6 bases. No J gene was available from TCRdb, and it was assigned here by a germline match of the DNA. The specimen sequenced was blood. DNA for the CDR3: TGTGCCTGTGATGGGGTACTTGGGGGTCCCCGACAACTCATCTTT. Amino acids: CACDGVLGGPRQLIF.